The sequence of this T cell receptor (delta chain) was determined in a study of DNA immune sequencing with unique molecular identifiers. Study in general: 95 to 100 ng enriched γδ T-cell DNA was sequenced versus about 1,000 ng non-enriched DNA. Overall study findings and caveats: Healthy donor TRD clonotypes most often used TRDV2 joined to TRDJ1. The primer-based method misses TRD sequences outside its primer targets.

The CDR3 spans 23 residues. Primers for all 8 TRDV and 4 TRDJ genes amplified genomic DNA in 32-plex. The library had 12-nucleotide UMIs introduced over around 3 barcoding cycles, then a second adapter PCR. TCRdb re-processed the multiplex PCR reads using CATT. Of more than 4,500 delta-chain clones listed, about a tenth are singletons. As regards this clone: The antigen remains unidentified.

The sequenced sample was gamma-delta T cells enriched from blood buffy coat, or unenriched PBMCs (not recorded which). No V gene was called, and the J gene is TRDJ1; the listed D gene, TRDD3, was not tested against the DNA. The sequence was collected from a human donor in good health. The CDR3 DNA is TGTGCCTGTGACACCGGGTCACTACGTACTTACTGGGGGATACGCGGGGACACCGATAAACTCATCTTT. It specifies CACDTGSLRTYWGIRGDTDKLIF.